These 11 T cell receptor beta chains were all obtained from the same sample, sequenced in a study of blood T cell repertoires in COVID-19. TCRdb keeps only in-frame clones here, not all; method: immunoSEQ multiplex PCR. The table records 250,000 to 300,000 clones, about 90% of them present only once. Material for sequencing was peripheral blood. The source of these receptors is a woman aged 25 to 39 with COVID-19, enrolled during active disease.

The sample holds one count of this clone. This chain links TRBV19 with TRBJ2-5; D not resolved. Trimming cost V 0 bases and J 5 bases, with 7 bases left between them. There are 13 residues in the CDR3. CDR1 and CDR2 from the germline V gene are LNHDA and SQIVND (reference sequence). DNA for the CDR3: TGTGCCAGTAGTATAGATCTCGAGGAGACCCAGTACTTC. This gives the protein CASSIDLEETQYF.

This sequence joins TRBV7-2 and TRBJ2-1, with TRBD1 matching over 7 bases. Germline CDR1 reads SGHTA; CDR2 reads FQGNSA. Trimming at V came to 0 bases and at J to 7 bases, leaving 12 bases not matched to a gene. The CDR3 is 17 residues long. CDR3 in DNA: TGTGCCAGCAGCTTAGCGGGGACAGCCTCCTTGGCTAATGAGCAGTTCTTC. Translation gives CASSLAGTASLANEQFF.

The chain couples TRBV29-1 to TRBJ2-7; TRBD1 is a possible D gene (5 bases). Trimming took 4 bases from V and 9 from J, leaving 13 bases between them. CDR1 SQVTM and CDR2 ANQGSEA come from the germline V gene. The CDR3 sequence is 11 residues long. The CDR3 region is CSVGTIYGQYF. The DNA of the CDR3 is TGCAGCGTTGGGACAATCTATGGGCAGTACTTC.

The chain recombines TRBV13 with TRBJ1-2, with a weak D call TRBD1 (5 bases). The germline CDR1 and CDR2 sequences are PRHDT and FYEKMQ (reference sequence). V was shortened by 6 bases and J by 8 bases, with 19 bases between the two germline ends. CDR3 length: 14 amino acids. The CDR3, as DNA: TGTGCCAGCAGTACATGGGGGGAACTGGGAGGCTACACCTTC. Encoded protein: CASSTWGELGGYTF.

The chain combines TRBV28 with TRBJ1-2; tentatively, D is TRBD1 (5 bases). Trimming took off 3 bases at V and 1 base at J, with 18 bases between the two ends. The CDR3 runs 17 residues. Germline V lookup: CDR1 MDHEN, CDR2 SYDVKM. The CDR3 DNA is TGTGCCAGCAGTTTCCCCCCAGGGTCCCCCTTTAACTATGGCTACACCTTC. This gives the protein CASSFPPGSPFNYGYTF.

The chain has TRBV2 and TRBJ1-5; 8 bases are a match to TRBD1. The CDR3 extends over 16 amino acids. CDR1 and CDR2 from the germline V gene are SNHLY and FYNNEI. The V gene end was trimmed by 7 bases and the J gene end by 3 bases; junction bases not matched to a gene: 11. CDR3 coding DNA: TGTGCCAGCACCACTCCCGGGACAGGTTCCAATCAGCCCCAGCATTTT. It specifies CASTTPGTGSNQPQHF. Looking up the rest from reference TRBV2 and TRBJ1-5 gives the full variable domain: EPEVTQTPSHQVTQMGQEVILRCVPISNHLYFYWYRQILGQKVEFLVSFYNNEISEKSEIFDDQFSVERPDGSNFTLKIRSTKLEDSAMYFCASTTPGTGSNQPQHFGDGTRLSIL.

V is TRBV18 and J is TRBJ1-1; 9 nucleotides line up with TRBD1. The ends lost 6 bases at V and 5 bases at J; junction bases unmatched: 10. Per germline, CDR1 KGHSH and CDR2 LQKENI. CDR3 length: 15 residues. The CDR3 coding sequence is TGTGCCAGCTCTCCATCCACAGGGGGCCGGACTGAAGCTTTCTTT. Amino acid sequence: CASSPSTGGRTEAFF.

The chain has TRBV6-4 and TRBJ1-5; D is possibly TRBD1 (5 bases). With 6 bases removed from V and 6 bases from J, the gap between germline ends came to 12 bases. The CDR3 is 13 amino acids. The V gene's germline CDR1 is MRHNA and CDR2 SNTAGT. CDR3 loop: CASSTQVGQPQHF. CDR3 nucleotide sequence: TGTGCCAGCAGCACACAGGTCGGTCAGCCCCAGCATTTT.

Here the CDR3 DNA reads TGCGCCAGCAGTTCCTACACTGAAGCTTTCTTT. The encoded protein is CASSSYTEAFF. The gene calls are TRBV10-2 and TRBJ1-1; the D is unclear. Trimming cost V 5 bases and J 3 bases, with 4 bases left between them. The V gene's germline CDR1 is WSHSY and CDR2 SAAADI. CDR3 length: 11 residues.

The chain couples TRBV5-1 to TRBJ2-7, with D possibly TRBD1 on 6 matching bases. V lost 4 bases, J lost 1 base, and 12 bases lay in between. Germline lookup yields CDR1 SGHRS and CDR2 YFSETQ. The CDR3 extends over 14 amino acids. The CDR3 loop is CASSTAGESYEQYF. The CDR3 nucleotides read TGCGCCAGCAGCACGGCAGGGGAGTCCTACGAGCAGTACTTC.

The chain is built from TRBV10-1 and TRBJ1-1; 7 bases line up with TRBD1. Germline assignment: CDR1 WNHNN and CDR2 SYGVQD (reference sequence). The V and J ends lost 3 bases and 8 bases, in that order; junction bases with no gene match: 3. The CDR3 runs 12 residues. CDR3 residues: CASSDSDREAFF. CDR3 sequence (DNA): TGCGCCAGCAGTGACTCGGACAGGGAAGCTTTCTTT.